In this sample, the clone carrying this T cell receptor (beta chain) turned up many times. Specified time point: patch test 3, about 24 weeks after DPC sensitization. Sample treatment: therapeutic diphenylcyclopropenone sensitization with weekly scalp DPC. Unfractionated whole blood yielded total RNA. This sample was included in a study of human T cells and chemical hapten exposure. TCRdb redid the calling of the RACE reads with MiXCR, one entry per CDR3 protein. The table lists roughly 39,000 distinct CDR3 sequences, approximately 11% of them singletons. CDR1 SGHTA and CDR2 FQGNSA come from the germline V gene. Trimming pared 1 base from V and 0 bases from J, leaving 12 bases between. The CDR3 extends over 16 amino acids.

V gene TRBV7-2 combines with J gene TRBJ1-1; D gene uncertain. This TCR was recovered from a woman between 35 and 50 years old with alopecia areata. Some clones in this sample may be carry-over from other donors' samples. The source was whole blood, collected in connection with sensitization to the hapten diphenylcyclopropenone (DPC). The CDR3 sequence is CASSLGVPALNTEAFF. The CDR3 bases are TGTGCCAGCAGCTTAGGGGTCCCAGCCCTGAACACTGAAGCTTTCTTT. Filled out from reference TRBV7-2 and TRBJ1-1, the complete variable domain reads GAGVSQSPSNKVTEKGKDVELRCDPISGHTALYWYRQSLGQGLEFLIYFQGNSAPDKSGLPSDRFSAERTGGSVSTLTIQRTQQEDSAVYLCASSLGVPALNTEAFFGQGTRLTVV.